The subject of this entry is one T cell receptor beta chain. This clonotype has ten or more counts. No cognate antigen has been identified for it. The sample holds no much larger clone one base away, and base qualities are not on file. To demonstrate the VDJtools post-analysis software, the study profiled TCR beta repertoires from the peripheral blood of about a dozen young patients with multiple sclerosis. The multiple sclerosis patients were children and adolescents between roughly 6 and 15 years of age. The method was PCR. Sequencing was carried out with an Illumina HiSeq 2500. To reduce PCR and sequencing biases, unique molecular identifiers were incorporated into the TCR beta cDNA libraries. Every 1 to 10 million input T cells yielded roughly 500,000 cDNA molecules, meaning each molecule approximated one T cell. The patient libraries were prepared and sequenced using the same protocol as the earlier healthy control dataset. Within a given batch, samples were prepared together, multiplexed and sequenced on the same HiSeq lane. The study's processing was this. Raw barcoded reads were processed with MIGEC, discarding single-read molecular identifier groups before consensus assembly and CDR3 extraction. Clonotype tables were post-analysed with VDJtools, and diversity was normalized by down-sampling all datasets to the smallest sample size. To correct batch-related cross-sample contamination, repertoire overlap clustering matched CDR3 amino acid sequences but not nucleotide sequences. TCRdb applied fastp at Q25 and MiXCR to the public reads, then kept only in-frame beta chains. Rows are combined by CDR3 protein, so each entry shows the most common genes and DNA. The V and J calls reflect TCRdb's pipeline rather than the authors' work. This sample is represented by about 170,000 distinct CDR3 sequences; approximately 30% of them were singletons. Approximately 1.5% of the sample lies in the top ten.

From the cysteine up to the phenylalanine, the CDR3 has a length of 14 residues. Left in the record is the CDR3 DNA by itself, 42 bases read in frame from the first base. As encoded in the germline V gene, CDR1 is MGHRA while CDR2 is YSYEKL. V is pared back by 0 bases and J by 3 bases, with 9 bases lying between the germline termini. The data were taken from a study of post-analysis software for immune sequencing data (dated by TCRdb to between 2014 and 2016). About the investigation overall: Relapsing-remitting, secondary progressive and progressive-relapsing multiple sclerosis were recorded as disease courses, and subtype annotation was lacking for some patients. The patient repertoires were set against approximately 10 previously published healthy control repertoires from donors whose ages ranged from roughly 6 to 27 years. A subset of samples was prepared in parallel using single-end sample barcoding, then pooled and co-amplified after Illumina adapter ligation. The full study reports these points: Multiple sclerosis patients had significantly lower normalized Chao1 diversity than controls, a result that suggests substantial peripheral T-cell clonal expansion. Patients showed significantly higher frequencies than controls for 4 or 5 TRBV segments, among them TRBV5-6, TRBV5-1 and TRBV20-1. Direct clustering with F measure revealed strong co-clustering of samples prepared in the same batch, which led to a batch-effect correction. The multiple sclerosis patient group was slightly younger than the control group.

The rearrangement combines TRBV4-1 with TRBJ2-7; a tentative D call is TRBD1 (5 bases match). The specimen was blood. The sequence was obtained from a girl aged 5-17 years with multiple sclerosis. The DNA sequence follows: TGCGCCAGCAGCCAAGAGGGCAGGGACTACGAGCAGTACTTC. Translation gives CASSQEGRDYEQYF.